The 24 T cell receptor beta chains listed next were all sequenced from one sample in a study of T cell repertoires in cytomegalovirus infection (dated by TCRdb to the late 2010s). TCRdb names Illumina HiSeq 1500 as the instrument used. TCRdb trimmed public reads at Q25 via fastp, called clones via MiXCR and kept in-frame beta chains. Under each unique CDR3 protein, matching rows form one entry showing the most common genes and DNA. In all, the sample holds around 900,000 distinct CDR3 sequences, and roughly 30% of those were seen once. The ten largest clones represent 11% to 15% of the sample. The sample's treatment or condition label, in plain terms: in vitro stimulation with specific CMV peptide epitopes to enrich CMV-specific T cells. These receptors have no known antigen. The sample in question was cultured CD8+ T cells from PBMCs, obtained from culture after CMV antigen stimulation. Source of these receptors: a human donor in good health (CMV status not recorded). Some clones in this sample may be carry-over from other donors' samples.

The gene calls are TRBV5-6 and TRBJ1-6; 7 bases match TRBD1. The J segment lost 7 bases and the V segment lost 2 bases, leaving 6 bases of the junction unmatched. The CDR3 is made up of 15 amino acids. Germline CDR1 and CDR2: SGHDT and YYEEEE. The CDR3 sequence is CASSFGTAMNSPLHF. CDR3 bases: TGTGCCAGCAGCTTCGGGACAGCGATGAATTCACCCCTCCACTTT.

Here the CDR3 reads CASSDLARDGGWYAFF. CDR3 nucleotides: TGTGCCAGCAGTGACCTAGCCCGGGACGGTGGGTGGTATGCTTTCTTT. The chain joins TRBV2 to TRBJ1-1, with TRBD1 as a possible D gene (5 bases). The CDR3 runs 16 residues. Trimming pared 3 bases from V and 11 bases from J, leaving 25 bases between. From germline, CDR1 is SNHLY and CDR2 FYNNEI.

The chain joins TRBV18 to TRBJ2-7; D may correspond to TRBD1 or TRBD2 (6 bases each). Trimming shortened V by 3 bases and J by 6 bases, and 12 bases separated the two germline ends. Germline assignment: CDR1 KGHSH and CDR2 LQKENI. The CDR3 runs to 13 residues. CDR3 sequence reads: CASSPAKGGEQYV. DNA for the CDR3: TGTGCCAGCTCACCGGCGAAGGGGGGCGAGCAGTACGTC.

This clonotype was picked up a small number of times. The chain is built from TRBV7-6 and TRBJ2-5, with a tentative D call TRBD2 (6 bases). Germline-derived CDR1 and CDR2 are SGHVS and FNYEAQ. The CDR3 extends over 14 amino acids. V dropped 4 bases and J dropped 5 bases, with 14 bases sitting between them. This CDR3 reads CASSSFTSTETQYF. In nucleotides, the CDR3 is TGTGCCAGCAGCTCCTTTACTAGCACGGAGACCCAGTACTTC.

This clonotype showed up just a few times. This chain links TRBV7-9 with TRBJ1-2, with D unclear. This CDR3 comprises 10 residues. In germline, CDR1 is SEHNR, CDR2 FQNEAQ (reference sequence). V gave up 6 bases and J gave up 9 bases, with 8 bases separating them. The CDR3 spells CASRGNSYTF. CDR3 DNA: TGTGCCAGCAGGGGAAATAGCTACACCTTC.

In this sample, this clonotype turned up many times. The J gene is TRBJ1-1, the V gene TRBV7-2, with D uncertain. The V gene's germline CDR1 is SGHTA and CDR2 FQGNSA. Trimming stripped 5 bases from V and 3 bases from J, with 10 bases between. This CDR3 has 13 amino acids. The CDR3 bases are TGTGCCAGCAGCCCGGGAGAGCACACTGAAGCTTTCTTT. Translating it yields CASSPGEHTEAFF.

The chain uses TRBV19 and TRBJ1-1, with 8 bases lining up with TRBD1. CDR1 and CDR2 (germline): LNHDA, SQIVND (reference sequence). Trimming cost V 4 bases and J 0 bases; bases outside gene matches: 10. CDR3 length: 17 amino acids. The DNA for the CDR3 is TGTGCCAGTAGTAACTTGGCAGGGGGCTGGATGAACACTGAAGCTTTCTTT. Translation gives CASSNLAGGWMNTEAFF.

The chain is built from TRBV9 and TRBJ2-1, with D possibly being TRBD2 (5 bases). Trimming removed 4 bases from V and 8 bases from J, with 16 bases in between. This CDR3 region has 14 residues. The germline V gene encodes CDR1 SGDLS and CDR2 YYNGEE. CDR3 loop: CASSPLSRADEQFF. Written as DNA, the CDR3 is TGTGCCAGCAGCCCCCTCTCGAGGGCCGATGAGCAGTTCTTC.

This clonotype was detected only a few times. The chain joins TRBV2 to TRBJ1-1; D may be TRBD1 (5 bases). The CDR3 consists of 15 residues. Germline CDR1 is SNHLY and CDR2 is FYNNEI. The V end was cut by 1 base, the J end by 0 bases, with 9 bases between. Here the CDR3 DNA reads TGTGCCAGCAGTGAAGGTGACAGCATGAACACTGAAGCTTTCTTT. It is translated as CASSEGDSMNTEAFF.

The gene calls are TRBV6-5 and TRBJ2-2; 8 bases are a match to TRBD1. In germline, CDR1 is MNHEY, CDR2 SVGAGI. The CDR3 contains 16 residues. The V segment lost 6 bases and the J segment 4 bases; nucleotides outside the gene matches: 10. The CDR3 bases are TGTGCCAGCAGACACCGACAGGGGAGCGGCACCGGGGAGCTGTTTTTT. Translating it yields CASRHRQGSGTGELFF.

The chain couples TRBV4-3 to TRBJ2-2, with TRBD1 matching over 9 bases. V lost 1 base, J lost 4 bases, and 4 bases stayed unmatched. Germline values: CDR1 LGHNA, CDR2 YSLEER. The CDR3 is made up of 16 amino acids. The CDR3 DNA sequence: TGCGCCAGCAGCCAAGGAAGGACAGGGGTCACCGGGGAGCTGTTTTTT. It translates to CASSQGRTGVTGELFF.

This clonotype has more than one count but fewer than ten. The rearrangement uses TRBV20-1 and TRBJ1-6, with 10 nucleotides matching TRBD1. Germline V gene lookup returns CDR1 DFQATT and CDR2 SNEGSKA (reference sequence). The CDR3 runs 17 residues. V was clipped by 0 bases and J by 10 bases; unmatched bases: 12. DNA of the CDR3: TGCAGTGCTAGAGACGTTGGGGACAGGGGACCCTCCTCACCCCTCCACTTT. It specifies CSARDVGDRGPSSPLHF.

The chain carries TRBV7-9 and TRBJ1-1; weak D call: TRBD1 (5 bases). Trimming removed 4 bases from V and 9 bases from J, with 9 bases in between. CDR3 length equals 11 residues. From germline, CDR1 is SEHNR and CDR2 FQNEAQ (reference sequence). The DNA for the CDR3 is TGTGCCAGCAGCTCACAGGCTCAAGCTTTCTTT. Its protein is CASSSQAQAFF.

V gene TRBV15 combines with J gene TRBJ1-1; D ambiguous. Trimming pared 0 bases from V and 3 bases from J, leaving 11 bases between. In germline, CDR1 is LNHNV, CDR2 YYDKDF (reference sequence). The CDR3 length is 15 residues. CDR3 amino acids: CATSRETRRDTEAFF. DNA of the CDR3: TGTGCCACCAGCAGAGAAACCAGGCGGGACACTGAAGCTTTCTTT.

The rearrangement joins TRBV12-3 or TRBV12-4 to TRBJ1-2; D unresolved. The CDR3 has 13 residues. Trimming took off 6 bases at V and 4 bases at J, with 12 bases between the two ends. The CDR3 is CASSSSQAYGYTF. In nucleotides, the CDR3 is TGTGCCAGCAGCTCATCACAAGCCTATGGCTACACCTTC.

The chain has TRBV24-1 and TRBJ2-7; D unclear. The germline CDR1 and CDR2 sequences are KGHDR and SFDVKD. Trimming cost V 1 base and J 6 bases, with 12 bases left between them. The CDR3 runs 14 residues. The CDR3 DNA reads as TGTGCCACCAGTGATTTAGGGATCTTGACCGAGCAGTACGTC. It specifies CATSDLGILTEQYV.

Notes on this clonotype: It is likely a read error: a sequence one base away is far more abundant. The V call is TRBV12-3 or TRBV12-4, the J call TRBJ1-5; D is undetermined. This CDR3 region has 13 residues. In DNA form, the CDR3 reads TGTACCAGCAGTCCGTATAGCAATCAGCCCCAGCATTTT. This translates into CTSSPYSNQPQHF.

This clonotype was detected ten times or more. The chain uses TRBV29-1 and TRBJ1-1, with D uncertain. Between the trimmed V and J ends, which lost 4 bases and 4 bases, there was a span of 10 bases. This CDR3 has 12 amino acids. CDR1 is SQVTM, CDR2 ANQGSEA, per germline. This chain's CDR3 is CSVGRVSTEAFF. The CDR3 DNA follows: TGCAGCGTTGGGAGGGTAAGCACTGAAGCTTTCTTT.

This chain links TRBV7-9 with TRBJ1-1; 11 bases line up with TRBD1. The V and J ends lost 1 base and 7 bases, in that order; junction bases with no gene match: 5. Germline CDR1 reads SEHNR; CDR2 reads FQNEAQ (reference sequence). The CDR3 length is 15 residues. The CDR3 DNA reads TGTGCCAGCAGCTTAGGCGGACAGGGGGCCGGTGAAGCTTTCTTT. Protein sequence: CASSLGGQGAGEAFF.

This clonotype occurred many times. The J gene is TRBJ1-2, the V gene TRBV27, with TRBD1 as a possible D gene (6 bases). CDR1 is MNHEY, CDR2 SMNVEV, per germline (reference sequence). The CDR3 has 14 amino acids. Trimming stripped 6 bases from V and 2 bases from J, with 13 bases between. DNA of the CDR3: TGTGCCAGCAGCCCTCGAGGGGGGAACTATGGCTACACCTTC. Translation: CASSPRGGNYGYTF.

The V call is TRBV4-2, the J call TRBJ2-3, with 8 bases fitting TRBD2. Per germline, CDR1 LGHNA and CDR2 YNFKEQ. Trimming at V came to 2 bases and at J to 5 bases, leaving 9 bases not matched to a gene. This CDR3 contains 16 residues. The CDR3 here is CASSQPGLEVEDTQYF. CDR3 bases: TGTGCCAGCAGCCAACCGGGACTAGAGGTAGAAGATACGCAGTATTTT.

This clonotype was detected only a few times. The chain carries TRBV19 and TRBJ1-5; TRBD1 might be the D (5 bases). Germline lookup yields CDR1 LNHDA and CDR2 SQIVND (reference sequence). There are 20 residues in the CDR3. The V and J ends lost 9 bases and 2 bases respectively, with 32 bases between them. CDR3 bases: TGTGCCAGCAAGGACCCGGACATTCGTAGGAATCGATACGGCAATCAGCCCCAGCATTTT. Encoded protein: CASKDPDIRRNRYGNQPQHF.

Note on this clonotype: A read error may account for a junction end that differs from germline. The gene calls are TRBV7-3 and TRBJ2-1; D unresolved. The CDR3 contains 13 residues. Germline V CDR1 and CDR2: SGHTA, FQGTGA. The DNA of the CDR3 is TGTGTCAGCAGCTTAAACCCAAGAAATGAGCAGTTCTTC. Translation gives CVSSLNPRNEQFF.

This clonotype was found many times. The gene calls are TRBV28 and TRBJ1-1; D ambiguous. CDR3 length: 13 residues. Germline assignment: CDR1 MDHEN and CDR2 SYDVKM. Trimming took off 8 bases at V and 0 bases at J, with 10 bases between the two ends. CDR3 sequence reads: CASRKGVNTEAFF. In DNA form, the CDR3 reads TGTGCCAGCCGCAAAGGAGTGAACACTGAAGCTTTCTTT.